This T cell receptor beta chain was sequenced during a study of cytomegalovirus exposure and HLA in healthy donors (dated by TCRdb to about 2017). Turning to the overall study: An earlier analysis of approximately 550 of the donors reported 250 to 300 Gb of sequence data and 117 million unique TCR beta sequences from 150 million to 200 million T cells. An early release covering 550 to 650 HLA-typed donors comprised about 300 gigabases of sequencing data and around 80 million unique TCR sequences. Of the approximately 400 genotyped donors, 81% were placed in the genetic ancestry cluster associated with self-reported Caucasian donors. The study was designed to test whether signatures of past pathogen exposure could be identified by cataloging public T cell receptors. The T cell repertoires of 550 to 850 subjects were profiled by immunosequencing and related to cytomegalovirus serostatus. Besides the first cohort of approximately 670 subjects, a separate validation cohort made up of over 95 different subjects was used. To predict cytomegalovirus infection status, the study brought together high-throughput TCR immunosequencing, statistical association of individual TCRs with disease status, and machine learning. In a later analysis, previously published TCR beta repertoires from more than 500 donors were re-analyzed and high-resolution HLA genotyping was added so that TCR occurrence patterns could be studied. Rather than using new phenotypic data, the later analysis identified candidate immune exposures from TCR beta sequences and from how often those sequences occurred across donors. An earlier analysis of 587 of the donors used high-throughput TCR beta sequencing to judge whether each TCR beta V gene segment behaved as functional or pseudogenic. Donor age, sex, ethnicity and CMV serostatus were compiled together with the repertoire data. A later genetic analysis used genome-wide SNP genotypes for about three fifths of the roughly 700 donors, treating that subset as a discovery cohort. All discovery cohort repertoires had been generated using a single sequencing platform. HLA typing included class I and class II loci at four-digit resolution. The number of typed donors differed by locus: about 620-630 for A, B, C, DRB1 and DQB1; approximately 540 for DQA1; 606 for DPA1; and around 450 for DPB1. Roughly 5 DR-DQ haplotypes were handled as single units for association and clustering, since linkage in the cohort was strong. On average, about 240,000 unique TCR beta nucleotide sequences were sequenced per donor among a few hundred genotyped donors of the cohort, with about 19% of those sequences being non-productive. Summary of the overall study and its limitations: A later analysis reported that several top co-occurrence clusters appeared linked to parvovirus B19, influenza, CMV and Epstein-Barr virus. Most CMV-associated TCR beta chains appeared to be HLA-restricted in a later analysis, and the HLA associations seemed to be driven largely by CMV exposure. The study gave a list of 150 to 200 TCR beta chains associated with cytomegalovirus. While some public TCRs were present in many individuals, most TCR sequences turned up only very rarely across donors. Some IMGT-functional V segments, including TRBV6-2 and TRBV6-3, could not be told apart with the 87-base-pair reads, so those segments were excluded. In both the original and validation cohorts, the classifier was reported to diagnose cytomegalovirus status with high specificity and sensitivity. A later analysis found that TCR association rates varied across HLA loci, with DRB1 alleles showing the most associated TCRs and HLA-C alleles the fewest. Because counts were too low, about 18 rarely observed V segments, including chromosome 9 orphons, were excluded from the earlier analysis of some 590 of the donors. When HLA alleles, especially DR and DQ, strongly co-occurred, attributing TCR associations to individual alleles was difficult. In vitro tests confirmed that a few of the cytomegalovirus-associated TCR beta chains recognize cytomegalovirus antigens. At a false discovery rate of 0.05, a later analysis linked under 20,000 TCR beta sequences to specific HLA alleles. Because HLA typing was missing for some donors at each locus, association tests included only the typed subset. A further reported finding was that TCR beta sequences accurately predicted the HLA-A and HLA-B alleles for most subjects in the first cohort. Correlated functional status among segregating V segments might be attributable to linkage disequilibrium, but an unknown experimental factor could not be ruled out. A later analysis found that HLA-associated TCR beta chains were more clonally expanded and had lower generation probabilities than equally common non-associated chains. In an earlier analysis of 500 to 650 of the donors, most TCR beta V segments appeared in productive rearrangements about 90% or about 30% of the time, broadly matching IMGT annotations. A later genetic analysis reported fewer N-insertions in productive TCRs among donors in an Asian-associated ancestry cluster than the roughly 670-donor mean. CMV serostatus was the only immune exposure information available for the cohort. An association between a missense DCLRE1C variant and V-gene and J-gene trimming of TCR beta chains was found in a later genetic analysis and replicated in an independent cohort. Only TCR beta chains were sequenced in this cohort, and the absence of alpha or paired-chain data limited detectable features. Roughly uniform sequencing depth across donors was assumed in presence/absence analyses, although this assumption may not hold. The sequencing pipeline was judged likely to have produced a cluster of highly shared sequence variants as a technical artifact. The authors suggested that the approach could potentially be extended to other disease states and immunological phenotypes.

The cohort consisted of 666 healthy bone marrow donors. Cohort members were all nominally healthy when sampled, although unrecorded immune exposures were likely present. The donor was CMV seropositive and belonged to the group of 250 to 300 seropositive cohort members. A peripheral blood sample was provided by each donor, and peripheral blood mononuclear cells were used for TCR beta sequencing. Genomic DNA was extracted from the blood cell samples with the Qiagen DNeasy Blood Extraction Kit. For CDR1 and CDR2, the germline V gene (reference sequence) lists MNHNY and SVGAGI. For this chain, trimming is 8 bases at the V end and 3 bases at the J end, and the number of junction bases without a gene match is 5. The CDR3 goes from the cysteine to the phenylalanine over 13 residues. The read is trimmed to its CDR3 DNA, 39 bases read in frame from base 1. Receptor amplification or capture employed the immunoSEQ multiplex PCR assay. For the multiplex PCR, a mixture combining 60 forward primers for TCR Vbeta segments and 13 reverse primers for TCR Jbeta segments was used. The CDR3 region of rearranged TCR beta genes was amplified from genomic DNA by a multiplex PCR assay. The amplified TCR beta libraries were sequenced on the Illumina HiSeq System as 87-base-pair reads. Regarding the original processing steps: A later analysis counted some 80 million unique TCR beta chains across the 500 to 850 repertoires, and some 11 million of these chains were shared by at least two donors. To remove PCR and sequencing errors, raw reads were error-corrected and collapsed into unique sequences using a nearest-neighbor algorithm that merged closely related sequences. Alignment of CDR3 sequences to IMGT reference sequences was used to assign V, D and J gene segments. Each retained sequence needed at least a six-nucleotide match to both a V gene segment and a J gene segment. A rearrangement was called productive if the CDR3 had no stop codons and remained in frame with V and J, and every other rearrangement was called non-productive. Following IMGT convention, CDR3 was defined as the stretch from the second conserved V-encoded cysteine to the conserved J-encoded phenylalanine. The earlier analysis of a few hundred of the donors excluded any sequence lacking an unambiguous match to a single V gene segment. In an earlier analysis of 450 to 700 of the donors, V segments were called functional above 56.7% productive rearrangements and were called segregating when the between-donor standard deviation exceeded 5%. To diagnose cytomegalovirus status from the catalog of TCR beta chain sequences, a statistical classification framework was built. A later analysis assigned V and J genes by comparing TCR nucleotide sequences with IMGT/GENE-DB human TR gene sequences. Using the TCRdist pipeline, a later analysis assigned CDR3 sequences along with most-parsimonious VDJ recombination scenarios. A later analysis defined each TCR beta chain by its CDR3 amino acid sequence plus V-gene family, and excluded reads lacking a unique V-gene family. As a way to deal with suspected cross-contamination and a sequencing artifact, a later analysis dropped approximately 590 nucleotide sequences that were highly shared and had low generation probability. A later analysis calculated a clonal expansion index for each public chain from normalized within-repertoire ranks of inferred template counts. A later analysis computed generation probabilities with a VDJ recombination model fitted to out-of-frame rearrangements, and checked the results against IGoR. Hypergeometric tests were used in a later analysis to score TCR-TCR, TCR-HLA and TCR-CMV co-occurrence, with a repertoire-size bias correction applied to the TCR pairs. A later analysis estimated false discovery rates by permuting HLA or CMV assignments 20 times. In a later analysis, co-occurring TCRs were grouped using DBSCAN, with TCRdist sequence similarity added in when clustering inside HLA-allele-positive subsets. Repertoires with fewer than 30,000 or more than 120,000 public chains were left out of co-occurrence clustering, as were a few repertoires with anomalous nucleotide sharing. Not all clones reach the TCRdb copy of this immuneACCESS table, which keeps in-frame sequences only. Checked studies attribute under half of the gap to unresolved V genes and leave the rest unexplained. Clone size and the V and J calls come from that table; the DNA yielded D and trimming. For this sample the table gives roughly 190,000 clones, of which roughly 80% were detected only once. Of the sample, around 2.8% is held by the ten largest clones.

This clone was observed a few times. The antigen it binds to is not known. There are no base qualities to consult, and no much larger clone falls within one base. What was sequenced was PBMCs. The sequence derives from a woman between 45 and 60 years old in good health and CMV-seropositive. The chain links TRBV6-6 with TRBJ1-1; a stretch of 8 junction bases matches TRBD1. The CDR3 here reads CASFLDRDTEAFF. The DNA sequence reads TGTGCCAGCTTTTTGGACAGGGACACTGAAGCTTTCTTT.